This T cell receptor beta chain was captured in a study of blood T cell repertoires in COVID-19. Across the whole study: Both acute and convalescent COVID-19 samples were obtained from the United States, Italy and Spain. T cells, B-cell-depleted T cells, or PBMCs supplied cDNA or gDNA.

In the authors' workflow: Amplifying reference gene primers gave estimates of nucleated cell counts. Assay used: immunoSEQ multiplex PCR; TCRdb lists only in-frame clones, some missing. That table supplies the V and J calls and clone size; D and trimming were determined from the DNA. The table has more than 200,000 clones, almost 90% seen once; the top ten hold around 2.9%. Germline CDR1 reads SGHVS; CDR2 reads FNYEAQ. This CDR3 comprises 16 residues. V shed 1 base and J shed 3 bases, with 10 bases lying between them. Material for sequencing was peripheral blood. The V and J genes are TRBV7-6 and TRBJ1-6; a possible D gene is TRBD1 (5 bases). The TCR originated in a woman aged 55-69 years with acute or convalescent COVID-19. The CDR3 spells CASSLGAGFYNSPLHF. The CDR3 nucleotides are TGTGCCAGCAGCTTAGGGGCAGGGTTCTATAATTCACCCCTCCACTTT.